This T cell receptor beta chain stems from a study of PD-1 blockade in classical Hodgkin lymphoma. Germline values: CDR1 SEHNR, CDR2 FQNEAQ (reference sequence). Trimming stripped 6 bases from V and 8 bases from J, with 8 bases between. This CDR3 region has 12 residues. Each and every patient relapsed after autologous stem cell transplantation, and patients got differing brentuximab vedotin exposure. The method was immunoSEQ multiplex PCR; TCRdb's version includes in-frame clones alone and lacks a portion of them. Among 25,000 to 30,000 clones listed, approximately 81% were seen once. V usage is TRBV7-9 and J usage is TRBJ1-6; no reliable D call. The sample was peripheral blood mononuclear cells (PBMCs), taken before the second cycle of nivolumab. The source is a human donor with classical Hodgkin lymphoma. Written as DNA, the CDR3 is TGTGCCAGCAGTGACACCGATTCACCCCTCCACTTT. This translates into CASSDTDSPLHF.